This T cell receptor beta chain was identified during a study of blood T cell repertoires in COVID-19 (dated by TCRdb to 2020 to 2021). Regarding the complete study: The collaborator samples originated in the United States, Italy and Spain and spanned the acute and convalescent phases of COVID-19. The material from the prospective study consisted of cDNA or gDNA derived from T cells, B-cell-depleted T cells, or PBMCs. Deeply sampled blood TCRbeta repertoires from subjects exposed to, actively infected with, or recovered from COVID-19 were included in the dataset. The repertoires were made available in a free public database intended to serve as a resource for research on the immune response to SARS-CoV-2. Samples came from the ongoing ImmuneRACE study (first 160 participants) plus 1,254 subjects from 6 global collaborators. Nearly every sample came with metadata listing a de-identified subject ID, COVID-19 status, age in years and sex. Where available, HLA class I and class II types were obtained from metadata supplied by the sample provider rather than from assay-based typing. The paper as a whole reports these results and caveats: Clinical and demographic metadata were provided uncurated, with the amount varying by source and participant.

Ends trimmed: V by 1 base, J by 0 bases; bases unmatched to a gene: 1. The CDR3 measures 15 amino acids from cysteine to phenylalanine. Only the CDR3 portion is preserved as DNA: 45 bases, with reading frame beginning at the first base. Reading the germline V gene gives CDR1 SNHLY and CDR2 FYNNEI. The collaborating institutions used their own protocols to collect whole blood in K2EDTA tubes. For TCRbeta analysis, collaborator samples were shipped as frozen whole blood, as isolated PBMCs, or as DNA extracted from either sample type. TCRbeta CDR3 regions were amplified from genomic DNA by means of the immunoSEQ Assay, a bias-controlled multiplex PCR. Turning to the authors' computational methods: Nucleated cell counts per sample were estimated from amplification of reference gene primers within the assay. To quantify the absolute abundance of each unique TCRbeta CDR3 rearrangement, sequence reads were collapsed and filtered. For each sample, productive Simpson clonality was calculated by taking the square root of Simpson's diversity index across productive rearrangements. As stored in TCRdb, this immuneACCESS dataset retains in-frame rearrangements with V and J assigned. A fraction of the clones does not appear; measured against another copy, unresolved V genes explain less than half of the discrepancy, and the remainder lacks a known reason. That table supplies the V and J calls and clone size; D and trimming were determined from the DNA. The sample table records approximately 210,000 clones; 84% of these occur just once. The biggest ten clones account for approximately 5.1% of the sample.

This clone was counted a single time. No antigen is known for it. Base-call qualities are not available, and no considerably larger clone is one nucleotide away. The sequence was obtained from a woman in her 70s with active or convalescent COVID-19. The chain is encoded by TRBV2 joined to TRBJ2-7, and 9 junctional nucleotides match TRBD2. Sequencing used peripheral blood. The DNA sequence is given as TGTGCCAGCAGTGAAGGGACTAGCGTCTCCTACGAGCAGTACTTC. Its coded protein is CASSEGTSVSYEQYF.